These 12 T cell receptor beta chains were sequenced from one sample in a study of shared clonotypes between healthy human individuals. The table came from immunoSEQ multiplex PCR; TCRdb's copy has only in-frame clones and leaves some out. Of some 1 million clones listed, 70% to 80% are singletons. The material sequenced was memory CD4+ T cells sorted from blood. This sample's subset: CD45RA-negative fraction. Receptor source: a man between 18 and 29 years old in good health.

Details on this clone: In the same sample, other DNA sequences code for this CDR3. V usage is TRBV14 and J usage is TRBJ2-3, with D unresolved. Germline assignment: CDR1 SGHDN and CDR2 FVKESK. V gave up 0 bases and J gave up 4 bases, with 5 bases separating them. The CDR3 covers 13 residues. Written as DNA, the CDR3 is TGTGCCAGCAGCCAAGATTTGGCAGATACGCAGTATTTT. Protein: CASSQDLADTQYF.

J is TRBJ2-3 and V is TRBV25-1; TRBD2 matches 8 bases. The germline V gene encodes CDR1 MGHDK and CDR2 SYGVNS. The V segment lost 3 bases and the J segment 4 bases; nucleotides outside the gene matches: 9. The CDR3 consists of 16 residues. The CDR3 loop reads CASSDFSGSGADTQYF. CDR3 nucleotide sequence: TGTGCCAGCAGTGATTTCAGCGGGAGTGGGGCAGATACGCAGTATTTT.

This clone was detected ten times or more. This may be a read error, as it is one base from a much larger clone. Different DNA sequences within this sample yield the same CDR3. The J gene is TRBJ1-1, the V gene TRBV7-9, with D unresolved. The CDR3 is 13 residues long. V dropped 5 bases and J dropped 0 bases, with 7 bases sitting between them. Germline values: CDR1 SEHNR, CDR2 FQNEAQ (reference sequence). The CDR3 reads CASSPNMNTEAFF. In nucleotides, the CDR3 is TGTGCCAGCAGCCCAAATATGAACACTGAAGCTTTCTTT.

The CDR3 spells CASRGQIFYGYTF. For the CDR3, the DNA is TGTGCCAGCAGGGGACAGATCTTTTATGGCTACACCTTC. This chain uses TRBV28 with TRBJ1-2; 7 positions agree with TRBD1. The CDR3 is 13 residues long. The V and J ends lost 6 bases and 5 bases, in that order; junction bases with no gene match: 6. CDR1 MDHEN and CDR2 SYDVKM come from the germline V gene.

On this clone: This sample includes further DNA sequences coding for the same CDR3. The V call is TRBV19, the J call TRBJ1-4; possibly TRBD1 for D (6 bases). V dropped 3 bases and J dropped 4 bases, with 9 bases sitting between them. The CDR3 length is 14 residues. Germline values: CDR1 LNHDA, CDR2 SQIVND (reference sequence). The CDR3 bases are TGTGCCAGTAGTATCCAGGGGAATAATGAAAAACTGTTTTTT. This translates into CASSIQGNNEKLFF.

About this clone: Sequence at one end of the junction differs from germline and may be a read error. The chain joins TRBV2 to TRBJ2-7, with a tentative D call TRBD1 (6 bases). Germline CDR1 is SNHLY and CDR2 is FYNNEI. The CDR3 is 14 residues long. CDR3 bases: TGTGCCAGCAGTGCGGGTGGACAGTTGTACGAGCGGTACTTC. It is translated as CASSAGGQLYERYF. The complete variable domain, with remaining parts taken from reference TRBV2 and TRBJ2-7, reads EPEVTQTPSHQVTQMGQEVILRCVPISNHLYFYWYRQILGQKVEFLVSFYNNEISEKSEIFDDQFSVERPDGSNFTLKIRSTKLEDSAMYFCASSAGGQLYERYFGPGTRLTVT.

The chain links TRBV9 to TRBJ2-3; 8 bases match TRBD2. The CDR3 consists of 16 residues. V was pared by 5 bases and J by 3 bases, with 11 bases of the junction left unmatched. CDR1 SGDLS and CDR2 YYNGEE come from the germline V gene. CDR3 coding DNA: TGTGCCAGCAGTCTAAACCGGGGGGGCGGTACAGATACGCAGTATTTT. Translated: CASSLNRGGGTDTQYF.

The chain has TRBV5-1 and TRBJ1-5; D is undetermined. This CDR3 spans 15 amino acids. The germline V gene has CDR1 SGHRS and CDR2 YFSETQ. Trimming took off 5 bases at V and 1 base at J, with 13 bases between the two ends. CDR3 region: CASRLSGGSNQPQHF. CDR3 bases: TGCGCCAGCAGGCTTTCCGGAGGGAGCAATCAGCCCCAGCATTTT.

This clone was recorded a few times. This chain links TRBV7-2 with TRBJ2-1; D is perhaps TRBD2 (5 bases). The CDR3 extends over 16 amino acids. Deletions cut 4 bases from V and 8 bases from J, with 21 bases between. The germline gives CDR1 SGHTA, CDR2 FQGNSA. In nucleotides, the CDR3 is TGTGCCAGCAGCTCACCTAGCCGCCCCGTTGGTGATGAGCAGTTCTTC. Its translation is CASSSPSRPVGDEQFF.

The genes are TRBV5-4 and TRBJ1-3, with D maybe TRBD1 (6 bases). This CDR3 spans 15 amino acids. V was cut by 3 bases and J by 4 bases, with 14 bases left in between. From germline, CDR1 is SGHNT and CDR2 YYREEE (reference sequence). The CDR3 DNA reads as TGTGCCAGCAGCTCCTTTCAGGGGCCCGGAAACACCATATATTTT. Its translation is CASSSFQGPGNTIYF. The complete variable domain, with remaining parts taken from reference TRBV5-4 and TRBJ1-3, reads ETGVTQSPTHLIKTRGQQVTLRCSSQSGHNTVSWYQQALGQGPQFIFQYYREEENGRGNFPPRFSGLQFPNYSSELNVNALELDDSALYLCASSSFQGPGNTIYFGEGSWLTVV.

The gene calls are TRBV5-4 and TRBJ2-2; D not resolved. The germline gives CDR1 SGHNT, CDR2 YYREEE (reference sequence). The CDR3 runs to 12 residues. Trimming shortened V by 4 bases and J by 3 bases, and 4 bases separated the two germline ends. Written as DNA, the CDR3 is TGTGCCAGCAGCCAGTACACCGGGGAGCTGTTTTTT. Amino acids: CASSQYTGELFF.

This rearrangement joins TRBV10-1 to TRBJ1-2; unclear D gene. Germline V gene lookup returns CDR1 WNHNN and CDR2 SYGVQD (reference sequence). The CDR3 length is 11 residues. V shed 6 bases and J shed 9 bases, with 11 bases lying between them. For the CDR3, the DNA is TGCGCCAGCAGCAATGGGAAAAGCTACACCTTC. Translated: CASSNGKSYTF.